These 26 T cell receptor beta chains were all obtained from the same sample, sequenced in a study of shared clonotypes between healthy human individuals. The table came from immunoSEQ multiplex PCR; TCRdb's copy has only in-frame clones and leaves some out. The sample gives hundreds of thousands of clones, more than 70% of which show up once; approximately 1.8% is in the top ten. The sequencing sample was made of memory CD4+ T cells sorted from blood. The subset denotes: CD45RA-negative fraction. Every receptor here comes from a woman aged 25 to 39 in good health.

V usage is TRBV7-2 and J usage is TRBJ1-5; D unresolved. The CDR3 extends over 15 amino acids. V was cut by 2 bases and J by 5 bases, with 13 bases left in between. Germline V gene data show CDR1 as SGHTA and CDR2 as FQGNSA. In DNA form, the CDR3 reads TGTGCCAGCAGCTTACGCCTGGGAGGTGATCAGCCCCAGCATTTT. Translation gives CASSLRLGGDQPQHF.

The CDR3 here is CASSLQGVAGVEQFF. CDR3 sequence (DNA): TGTGCCAGCAGCCTCCAAGGGGTAGCGGGAGTAGAGCAGTTCTTC. The chain carries TRBV7-9 and TRBJ2-1, with TRBD2 matching over 9 bases. Germline lookup yields CDR1 SEHNR and CDR2 FQNEAQ (reference sequence). The CDR3 length is 15 residues. The trim removed 5 bases at V and 10 bases at J, leaving 12 bases unmatched.

As for this clone: Other DNA sequences in this specimen translate into the identical CDR3. The chain combines TRBV27 with TRBJ2-2; D is ambiguous. The germline CDR1 and CDR2 sequences are MNHEY and SMNVEV (reference sequence). The CDR3 totals 11 residues. Trimming removed 2 bases at V and 7 bases at J, with 2 bases between. CDR3 coding DNA: TGTGCCAGCAGTTTACACGGGGAGCTGTTTTTT. Translating gives CASSLHGELFF.

The chain uses TRBV28 and TRBJ2-5, with 8 positions matching TRBD2. CDR3 size: 13 residues. CDR1 and CDR2 from the germline V gene are MDHEN and SYDVKM. Trimming took 6 bases from V and 11 from J; bases not matched to a gene: 11. CDR3 DNA: TGTGCCAGCAGGCTAAGCGGGGGCTCGGAGCAGTACTTC. Amino acid sequence: CASRLSGGSEQYF. The full variable domain, rest sourced from reference TRBV28 and TRBJ2-5, is DVKVTQSSRYLVKRTGEKVFLECVQDMDHENMFWYRQDPGLGLRLIYFSYDVKMKEKGDIPEGYSVSREKKERFSLILESASTNQTSMYLCASRLSGGSEQYFGPGTRLLVL.

This chain uses TRBV7-9 with TRBJ1-3; D unresolved. Germline V gene data show CDR1 as SEHNR and CDR2 as FQNEAQ (reference sequence). The CDR3 covers 13 residues. Trimming pared 2 bases from V and 3 bases from J, leaving 5 bases between. CDR3: CASSLILGNTIYF. In nucleotides, the CDR3 is TGTGCCAGCAGCTTAATTCTTGGAAACACCATATATTTT.

This clone was detected a few times. This chain connects TRBV5-4 to TRBJ2-7, with 13 bases identical to TRBD2. CDR3 length: 16 residues. After removal of 0 bases from V and 6 bases from J, the junction contained 6 bases not matched to a gene. Per germline, CDR1 SGHNT and CDR2 YYREEE (reference sequence). Here the CDR3 DNA reads TGTGCCAGCAGCTTGGGGGGACTAGCGGGAACTCGCGAGCAGTACTTC. Translation gives CASSLGGLAGTREQYF. The whole variable domain, remainder taken from reference TRBV5-4 and TRBJ2-7, is ETGVTQSPTHLIKTRGQQVTLRCSSQSGHNTVSWYQQALGQGPQFIFQYYREEENGRGNFPPRFSGLQFPNYSSELNVNALELDDSALYLCASSLGGLAGTREQYFGPGTRLTVT.

This clone came up a few times. CDR3 sequence reads: CASSNGRVNQPQHF. Here the CDR3 DNA reads TGCGCCAGCAGCAACGGACGGGTAAATCAGCCCCAGCATTTT. The rearrangement joins TRBV5-1 to TRBJ1-5; no reliable D call. With 4 bases removed from V and 4 bases from J, the gap between germline ends came to 12 bases. Germline CDR1 reads SGHRS; CDR2 reads YFSETQ. The CDR3 has 14 amino acids.

The V and J genes are TRBV28 and TRBJ1-2; D remains ambiguous. The CDR3 totals 12 residues. Trimming cost V 5 bases and J 4 bases, with 8 bases left between them. The germline gives CDR1 MDHEN, CDR2 SYDVKM. CDR3 nucleotide sequence: TGTGCCAGCAGTCTCCCCCTCTATGGCTACACCTTC. Protein: CASSLPLYGYTF.

The genes are TRBV19 and TRBJ2-1, with 11 bases matching TRBD2. Germline loops: CDR1 LNHDA, CDR2 SQIVND (reference sequence). The CDR3 extends over 16 amino acids. V dropped 5 bases and J dropped 3; count of bases not matched to a gene: 6. DNA of the CDR3: TGTGCCAGTAGTGCCCGACTAGCGGGAAACTACAATGAGCAGTTCTTC. Protein product: CASSARLAGNYNEQFF. The whole variable domain, filled in from reference TRBV19 and TRBJ2-1, reads DGGITQSPKYLFRKEGQNVTLSCEQNLNHDAMYWYRQDPGQGLRLIYYSQIVNDFQKGDIAEGYSVSREKKESFPLTVTSAQKNPTAFYLCASSARLAGNYNEQFFGPGTRLTVL.

J is TRBJ2-5 and V is TRBV6-1; perhaps TRBD2 as D (6 bases). Looked up from germline, CDR1 is MNHNS and CDR2 is SASEGT. The CDR3 loop spans 14 amino acids. The V and J ends lost 2 bases and 4 bases respectively, with 11 bases between them. DNA of the CDR3: TGTGCCAGCAGTGAACTCGGGGGTGGAGAGACCCAGTACTTC. As protein: CASSELGGGETQYF.

The rearrangement uses TRBV19 and TRBJ2-2; 10 nucleotides match TRBD2. Germline loops: CDR1 LNHDA, CDR2 SQIVND (reference sequence). V dropped 3 bases and J dropped 1; count of bases not matched to a gene: 14. The CDR3 has 20 residues. CDR3 nucleotide sequence: TGTGCCAGTAGTATTAGGGGGGCGGCTAGCGGGAGCCGGAACACCGGGGAGCTGTTTTTT. It specifies CASSIRGAASGSRNTGELFF.

V gene TRBV5-1 combines with J gene TRBJ2-7; 7 positions match TRBD1. The J segment lost 3 bases and the V segment lost 4 bases, leaving 13 bases of the junction unmatched. Per germline, CDR1 SGHRS and CDR2 YFSETQ. This CDR3 comprises 16 residues. In DNA form, the CDR3 reads TGCGCCAGCAGCACCCCGACAGGGTTTCTAAACTACGAGCAGTACTTC. This translates into CASSTPTGFLNYEQYF.

This chain connects TRBV7-6 to TRBJ2-7; 12 bases agree with TRBD1. Trimming cost V 5 bases and J 6 bases; bases outside gene matches: 2. Germline-derived CDR1 and CDR2 are SGHVS and FNYEAQ. The CDR3 extends over 13 amino acids. The CDR3 spells CASSGTGGSEQYF. CDR3 bases: TGTGCCAGCAGCGGGACAGGGGGCTCCGAGCAGTACTTC.

This clone was detected only once. The chain couples TRBV19 to TRBJ2-1, with 10 bases aligning to TRBD2. The germline V gene encodes CDR1 LNHDA and CDR2 SQIVND (reference sequence). The CDR3 consists of 15 residues. The V segment lost 5 bases and the J segment 5 bases; nucleotides outside the gene matches: 6. CDR3 DNA sequence: TGTGCCAGTAGTGCAAGCGGGAGGGAGAACAATGAGCAGTTCTTC. Residues: CASSASGRENNEQFF.

This clone was detected only a few times. The chain has TRBV7-8 and TRBJ1-5, with TRBD1 identical over 7 bases. After removal of 5 bases from V and 5 bases from J, the junction contained 9 bases not matched to a gene. CDR1 SGHVS and CDR2 FQNEAQ come from the germline V gene. The CDR3 covers 15 residues. CDR3 in DNA: TGTGCCAGCAGCATAGGGGGACAGCCGTATCAGCCCCAGCATTTT. It translates to CASSIGGQPYQPQHF.

The chain employs TRBV28 and TRBJ2-1; a weak D match, TRBD1 (6 bases). The V end lost 6 bases, the J end lost 16 bases, and 19 bases lay between the germline ends. Germline CDR1 and CDR2: MDHEN and SYDVKM. This CDR3 spans 12 amino acids. CDR3 amino acids: CASSRQALGHFF. CDR3 coding DNA: TGTGCCAGCAGCCGACAGGCCCTGGGACACTTCTTC.

The DNA for the CDR3 is TGTGCCAGCAGCTTAGAAGTCAGACCGAACACTGAAGCTTTCTTT. It encodes CASSLEVRPNTEAFF. J is TRBJ1-1 and V is TRBV7-2; no firm D call. The CDR3 runs 15 residues. The ends were cut back, 1 base at V and 1 base at J, with 10 bases in the middle. Germline assignment: CDR1 SGHTA and CDR2 FQGNSA.

The chain links TRBV15 to TRBJ1-2; 10 bases map to TRBD1. CDR1 is LNHNV and CDR2 is YYDKDF in the germline V gene (reference sequence). The CDR3 covers 14 residues. V lost 5 bases, J lost 8 bases, and 8 bases stayed unmatched. CDR3 bases: TGTGCCACCAGCGTTCGACAGGGGGCGTACGGCTACACCTTC. Amino acids: CATSVRQGAYGYTF.

The chain is built from TRBV4-1 and TRBJ2-7; 8 bases line up with TRBD2. Germline CDR1 MGHRA, CDR2 YSYEKL. The CDR3 sequence is 16 residues long. J was trimmed by 5 bases and V by 4 bases; bases with no gene match: 13. The CDR3 sequence is CASSRLGLVSFHEQYF. Written as DNA, the CDR3 is TGCGCCAGCAGCCGATTGGGACTAGTTAGTTTCCACGAGCAGTACTTC.

V usage is TRBV4-2 and J usage is TRBJ2-7; maybe TRBD2 (5 bases). CDR3 length: 14 residues. The V end lost 4 bases, the J end lost 0 bases, and 10 bases lay between the germline ends. The germline gives CDR1 LGHNA, CDR2 YNFKEQ. CDR3 coding DNA: TGTGCCAGCAGCCTCAGCGGTAGCTCCTACGAGCAGTACTTC. Translation: CASSLSGSSYEQYF.

This clone came up a few times. The chain uses TRBV6-1 and TRBJ1-1; perhaps TRBD1 as D (6 bases). Germline V gene data show CDR1 as MNHNS and CDR2 as SASEGT. The CDR3 is 13 residues long. Trimming cost V 5 bases and J 7 bases, with 14 bases left between them. The CDR3 loop reads CASSLTSGVEAFF. In DNA form, the CDR3 reads TGTGCCAGCAGTTTGACGTCAGGGGTTGAAGCTTTCTTT.

This clone came up a few times. The J gene is TRBJ2-3, the V gene TRBV6-5, with 7 positions matching TRBD1. V lost 5 bases to trimming and J lost 10 bases; unmatched junction nucleotides: 15. The CDR3 extends over 15 amino acids. The germline gives CDR1 MNHEY, CDR2 SVGAGI. The CDR3 nucleotides read TGTGCCAGCAGTAAAGAGGGGACAGATCTTGATGCGCAGTATTTT. Encoded protein: CASSKEGTDLDAQYF.

This chain links TRBV9 with TRBJ2-7, with a weak D call TRBD2 (6 bases). V lost 5 bases and J 3 bases, leaving 18 bases between the germline ends. The CDR3 has 15 amino acids. Germline CDR1 and CDR2: SGDLS and YYNGEE. The CDR3 coding sequence is TGTGCCAGCAGTGCGTCAAGCTCGGGGGACTACGAGCAGTACTTC. Encoded protein: CASSASSSGDYEQYF.

V and J are TRBV5-1 and TRBJ2-2, with 10 nucleotides matching TRBD2. V trimming: 4 bases; J trimming: 5 bases; junction bases outside the gene matches: 8. Germline V lookup: CDR1 SGHRS, CDR2 YFSETQ. This CDR3 is built from 16 residues. The CDR3 here is CASSPLAGDDTGELFF. As DNA, the CDR3 is TGCGCCAGCAGCCCCCTAGCGGGAGATGATACCGGGGAGCTGTTTTTT.

The chain links TRBV28 to TRBJ1-4; 10 nucleotides match TRBD1. V shed 10 bases and J 6 bases; nucleotides not matched to a gene: 5. The germline CDR1 and CDR2 sequences are MDHEN and SYDVKM. This CDR3 comprises 13 residues. The CDR3 bases are TGTGCCACAATGGACAGGGGGGATGAAAAACTGTTTTTT. Its protein product is CATMDRGDEKLFF.

The chain is built from TRBV2 and TRBJ1-3; D unresolved. This CDR3 has 14 residues. V was clipped by 6 bases and J by 3 bases, with 12 bases between them. Germline V gene data show CDR1 as SNHLY and CDR2 as FYNNEI. The CDR3 spells CASSGQSVGNTIYF. Here the CDR3 DNA reads TGTGCCAGCAGCGGCCAATCGGTTGGAAACACCATATATTTT.